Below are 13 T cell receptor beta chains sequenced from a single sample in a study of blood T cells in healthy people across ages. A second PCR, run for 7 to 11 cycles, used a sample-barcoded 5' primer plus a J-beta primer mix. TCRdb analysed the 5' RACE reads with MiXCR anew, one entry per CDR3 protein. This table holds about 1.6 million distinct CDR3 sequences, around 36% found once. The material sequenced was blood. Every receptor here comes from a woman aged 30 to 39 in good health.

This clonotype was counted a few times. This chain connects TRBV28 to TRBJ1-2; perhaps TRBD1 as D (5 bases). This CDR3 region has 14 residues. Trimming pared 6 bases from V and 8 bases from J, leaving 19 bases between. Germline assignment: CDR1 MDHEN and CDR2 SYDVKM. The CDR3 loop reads CASSTLDTKRGYTF. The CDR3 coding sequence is TGTGCCAGCAGCACCCTGGACACGAAGCGCGGCTACACCTTC.

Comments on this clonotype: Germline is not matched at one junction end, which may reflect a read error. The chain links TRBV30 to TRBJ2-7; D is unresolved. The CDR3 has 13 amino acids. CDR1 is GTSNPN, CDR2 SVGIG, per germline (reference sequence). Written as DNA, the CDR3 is TGTGCCTGGAGTGTCTCGGTTACCTACGCGCAGTACTTC. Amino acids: CAWSVSVTYAQYF.

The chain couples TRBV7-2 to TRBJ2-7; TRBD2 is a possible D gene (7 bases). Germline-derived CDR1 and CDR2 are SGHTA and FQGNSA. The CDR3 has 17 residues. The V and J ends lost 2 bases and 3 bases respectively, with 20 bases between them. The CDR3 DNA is TGTGCCAGCAGCTTAAGGGGGGGAAGCCAGGTCTACTACGAGCAGTACTTC. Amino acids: CASSLRGGSQVYYEQYF.

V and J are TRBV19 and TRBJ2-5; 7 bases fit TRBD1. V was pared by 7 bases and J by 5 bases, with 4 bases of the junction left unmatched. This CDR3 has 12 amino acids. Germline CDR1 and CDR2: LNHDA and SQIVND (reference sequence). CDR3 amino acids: CASKGGKETQYF. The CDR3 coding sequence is TGTGCCAGTAAAGGGGGCAAGGAGACCCAGTACTTC.

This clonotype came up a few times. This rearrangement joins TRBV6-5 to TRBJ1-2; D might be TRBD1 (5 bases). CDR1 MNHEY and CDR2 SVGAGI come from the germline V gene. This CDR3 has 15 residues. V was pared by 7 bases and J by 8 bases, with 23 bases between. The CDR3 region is CASTAIREGKRGYTF. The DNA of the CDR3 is TGTGCCAGCACTGCCATAAGGGAGGGGAAGAGGGGCTACACCTTC.

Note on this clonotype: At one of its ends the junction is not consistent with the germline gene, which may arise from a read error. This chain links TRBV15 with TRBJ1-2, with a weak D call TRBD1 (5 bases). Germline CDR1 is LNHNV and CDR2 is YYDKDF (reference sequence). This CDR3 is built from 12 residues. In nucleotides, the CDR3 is TGTACCACCAGCAGAGATGGGGGTGGCTACACCTTC. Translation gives CTTSRDGGGYTF. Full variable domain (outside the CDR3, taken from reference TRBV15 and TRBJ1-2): DAMVIQNPRYQVTQFGKPVTLSCSQTLNHNVMYWYQQKSSQAPKLLFHYYDKDFNNEADTPDNFQSRRPNTSFCFLDIRSPGLGDTAMYLCTTSRDGGGYTFGSGTRLTVV.

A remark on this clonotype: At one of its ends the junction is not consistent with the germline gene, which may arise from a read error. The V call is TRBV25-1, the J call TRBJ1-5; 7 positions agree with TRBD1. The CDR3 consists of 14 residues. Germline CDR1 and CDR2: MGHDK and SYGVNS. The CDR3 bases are TGTGCCAGCGCGGGACAGATTAGCGATCAGCCCCAGCATTTT. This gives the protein CASAGQISDQPQHF.

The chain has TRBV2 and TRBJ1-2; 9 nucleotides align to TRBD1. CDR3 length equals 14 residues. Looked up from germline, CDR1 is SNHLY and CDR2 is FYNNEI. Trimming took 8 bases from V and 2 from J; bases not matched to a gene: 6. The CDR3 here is CASGQGQGNYGYTF. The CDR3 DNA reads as TGTGCCAGCGGCCAAGGACAGGGGAACTATGGCTACACCTTC. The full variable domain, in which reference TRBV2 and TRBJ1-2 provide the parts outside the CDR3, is EPEVTQTPSHQVTQMGQEVILRCVPISNHLYFYWYRQILGQKVEFLVSFYNNEISEKSEIFDDQFSVERPDGSNFTLKIRSTKLEDSAMYFCASGQGQGNYGYTFGSGTRLTVV.

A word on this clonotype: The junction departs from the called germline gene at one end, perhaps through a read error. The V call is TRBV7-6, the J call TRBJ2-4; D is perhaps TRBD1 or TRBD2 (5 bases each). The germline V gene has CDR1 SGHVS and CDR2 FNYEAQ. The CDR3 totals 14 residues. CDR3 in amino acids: CASSPGTGKGIPYF. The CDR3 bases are TGTGCCAGCAGCCCCGGGACGGGGAAGGGCATTCCGTACTTC. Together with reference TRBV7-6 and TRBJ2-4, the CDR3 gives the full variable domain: GAGVSQSPRYKVTKRGQDVALRCDPISGHVSLYWYRQALGQGPEFLTYFNYEAQQDKSGLPNDRFSAERPEGSISTLTIQRTEQRDSAMYRCASSPGTGKGIPYFGAGTRLSVL.

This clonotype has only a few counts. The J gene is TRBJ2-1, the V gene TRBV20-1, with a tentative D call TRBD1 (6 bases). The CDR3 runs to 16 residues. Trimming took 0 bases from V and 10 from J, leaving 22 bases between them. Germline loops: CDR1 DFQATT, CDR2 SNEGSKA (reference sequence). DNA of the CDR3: TGCAGTGCTAGAGATCACGACAGGTGGGTTCGTCAAGAGCAGTTCTTC. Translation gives CSARDHDRWVRQEQFF.

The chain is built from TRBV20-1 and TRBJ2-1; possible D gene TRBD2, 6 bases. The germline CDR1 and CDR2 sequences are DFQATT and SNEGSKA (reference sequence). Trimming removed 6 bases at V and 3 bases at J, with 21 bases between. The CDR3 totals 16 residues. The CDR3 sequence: CSAIRPEGEIYNEQFF. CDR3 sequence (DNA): TGCAGTGCCATAAGGCCGGAGGGAGAGATCTACAATGAGCAGTTCTTC.

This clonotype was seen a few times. The chain's CDR3 is CASSWPSRETQYF. The CDR3 DNA sequence: TGCGCCAGCAGCTGGCCCTCCCGGGAGACCCAGTACTTC. The rearrangement joins TRBV5-1 to TRBJ2-5, with D uncertain. Germline CDR1 and CDR2: SGHRS and YFSETQ. This CDR3 contains 13 residues. Trimming removed 3 bases from V and 5 bases from J, with 11 bases in between.

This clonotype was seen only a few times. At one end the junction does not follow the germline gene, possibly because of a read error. CDR3 sequence: CANSPSGFETQYF. Here the CDR3 DNA reads TGTGCCAACTCACCCTCGGGGTTTGAGACCCAGTACTTC. The chain carries TRBV18 and TRBJ2-5; perhaps TRBD2 as D (5 bases). The CDR3 runs 13 residues. CDR1 KGHSH and CDR2 LQKENI come from the germline V gene.